The T cell receptor (beta chain) described here comes from a study of blood T cells in healthy people across ages. The CDR3 totals 12 residues. Germline V lookup: CDR1 SGHDN, CDR2 FVKESK. Unmatched junction bases numbered 7, after V lost 4 bases and J lost 14 bases. It was with a sample-barcoded 5' primer and a J-beta primer mix that a second PCR of roughly 6 to 11 cycles was run. MiXCR, applied by TCRdb to the 5' RACE reads, yields one record per CDR3 protein. Here the sample spans around 1,500,000 distinct CDR3 sequences, roughly 28% being singletons. This TCR came from a woman in her thirties in good health. This chain connects TRBV14 to TRBJ2-1; TRBD2 matches at 8 bases. The sample comprised blood. CDR3 sequence (DNA): TGTGCCAGCAGCCGGGAGTTCGGGGGGGAGTTCTTC. Encoded protein: CASSREFGGEFF. The full variable domain, with the rest looked up from reference TRBV14 and TRBJ2-1, is EAGVTQFPSHSVIEKGQTVTLRCDPISGHDNLYWYRRVMGKEIKFLLHFVKESKQDESGMPNNRFLAERTGGTYSTLKVQPAELEDSGVYFCASSREFGGEFFGPGTRLTVL.